This T cell receptor (beta chain) was obtained from a study of T cells in Graves' hyperthyroidism and ophthalmopathy. Per the germline V gene, CDR1 is SGHNT and CDR2 is YENEEA. The trim removed 5 bases at V and 11 bases at J, leaving 7 bases unmatched. The CDR3 has 12 residues. Regarding the study as a whole: Most clonotypes that expanded in the thyroid above 0.001 also showed up in blood.

Amplification of TCR beta CDR3 regions used RNA as the template. Primed by the HTBI set, a first-round RT-PCR was run on the TCR CDR3. TCRdb re-analysed the multiplex PCR reads in MiXCR, keeping a single row per CDR3 protein. The data show approximately 620,000 distinct CDR3 sequences, 11% to 15% seen once. The sample holds a few counts of this clonotype. No antigen is known for it. The chain employs TRBV11-3 and TRBJ1-1, with 8 bases identical to TRBD1. Sequenced: blood. The TCR originated in a woman in her thirties with Graves' hyperthyroidism that later progressed to Graves' ophthalmopathy. The CDR3 DNA is TGTGCCAGCAGCCTTACAGGGGGGGGTGCTTTCTTT. This encodes CASSLTGGGAFF.